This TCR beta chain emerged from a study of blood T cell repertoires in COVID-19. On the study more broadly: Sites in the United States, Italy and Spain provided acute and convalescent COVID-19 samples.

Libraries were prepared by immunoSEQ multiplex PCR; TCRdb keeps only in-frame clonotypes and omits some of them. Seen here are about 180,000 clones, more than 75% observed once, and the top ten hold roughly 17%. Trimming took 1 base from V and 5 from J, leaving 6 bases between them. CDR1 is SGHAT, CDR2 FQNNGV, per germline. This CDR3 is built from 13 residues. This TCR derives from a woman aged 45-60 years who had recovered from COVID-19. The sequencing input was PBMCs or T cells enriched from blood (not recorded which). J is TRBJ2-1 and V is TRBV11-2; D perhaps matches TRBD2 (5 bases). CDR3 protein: CASSLGLNNEQFF. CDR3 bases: TGTGCCAGCAGCTTAGGACTAAACAATGAGCAGTTCTTC.